One and the same sample provided the 24 T cell receptor beta chains below, sequenced in a study of regulatory T cells in long-lasting Graves disease. According to the study, TCR beta libraries were built with iRepertoire HTBI primers and CDR3-region Arm-PCR. TCRdb re-called the multiplex PCR reads with MiXCR, one entry per CDR3 protein. The repertoire holds more than 400,000 distinct CDR3 sequences, roughly 15% seen once, with around 10% in the top ten. As to time point: newly diagnosed GD, antithyroid drugs for less than 3 months. The TCR library was prepared using RNA isolated from PBMCs. These data also featured in a second study, about T cells in Graves' hyperthyroidism and ophthalmopathy.

The sequenced sample was peripheral blood mononuclear cells (PBMCs), obtained at new diagnosis, from a patient treated with antithyroid drugs. The receptors derive from a woman aged 25 to 39 with Graves disease.

This clonotype was seen repeatedly, ten times or more. Sequence at one end of the junction differs from germline and may be a read error. The chain is built from TRBV19 and TRBJ2-1; the D gene is possibly TRBD1 (6 bases). This CDR3 contains 15 residues. The V gene's germline CDR1 is LNHDA and CDR2 SQIVND (reference sequence). As DNA, the CDR3 is TGTGCCAGTAGGATAGGACAGTGGATTTCGGGTGAGCAGTTCTTC. Protein: CASRIGQWISGEQFF.

This clonotype has at least ten counts. The V and J genes are TRBV7-9 and TRBJ2-7, with D tentatively TRBD1 or TRBD2 (5 bases each). Looked up from germline, CDR1 is SEHNR and CDR2 is FQNEAQ (reference sequence). The CDR3 is 16 amino acids. V gave up 0 bases and J gave up 1 base, with 13 bases separating them. CDR3 loop: CASSLAGQGPSYEQYF. CDR3 nucleotide sequence: TGTGCCAGCAGCTTAGCTGGGCAGGGACCGTCCTACGAGCAGTACTTC.

This clonotype was detected only a few times. It may be a read error: a sequence one base away is much more abundant. The rearrangement joins TRBV5-1 to TRBJ2-7; a possible D gene is TRBD2 (6 bases). Germline V gene lookup returns CDR1 SGHRS and CDR2 YFSETQ. V lost 3 bases, J lost 7 bases, and 17 bases lay in between. The CDR3 loop spans 14 amino acids. The CDR3 loop is CASSYGGRANEQYF. The CDR3 nucleotides read TGCGCCAGCAGCTACGGGGGAAGAGCCAATGAGCAGTACTTC.

This clonotype was recorded many times. The chain employs TRBV6-2 or TRBV6-3 and TRBJ2-7, with D possibly TRBD2 on 7 matching bases. The CDR3 is 14 amino acids. V was pared by 6 bases and J by 7 bases, with 19 bases between. Germline loops: CDR1 MNHEY, CDR2 SVGEGT. This CDR3 is CASRGGLKRLEQYF. The CDR3 DNA reads TGTGCCAGCAGGGGGGGGCTAAAACGATTGGAGCAGTACTTC.

This clonotype came up a few times. The CDR3 here is CASSLSNRVYGEQYF. Here the CDR3 DNA reads TGTGCCAGCAGCTTATCTAACAGGGTCTACGGCGAGCAGTACTTC. The chain is built from TRBV7-9 and TRBJ2-7, with D possibly being TRBD1 (6 bases). V lost 2 bases and J 6 bases, leaving 17 bases between the germline ends. CDR1 and CDR2 from the germline V gene are SEHNR and FQNEAQ (reference sequence). The CDR3 runs 15 residues.

This clonotype has ten or more counts. This chain connects TRBV12-3 or TRBV12-4 to TRBJ2-7; no clear D. V shed 6 bases and J shed 5 bases, with 17 bases lying between them. The CDR3 totals 14 residues. The CDR3 reads CASRLRDGSNEQYF. The CDR3 DNA sequence: TGTGCCAGCAGACTAAGGGATGGGTCAAACGAGCAGTACTTC.

This clonotype appeared once. The genes are TRBV12-3 or TRBV12-4 and TRBJ2-2; TRBD2 is a possible D gene (6 bases). CDR3 size: 17 residues. V lost 5 bases to trimming and J lost 6 bases, with 22 bases between them. CDR3 protein: CASSPLGTPGDAGELFF. The CDR3 region has the DNA TGTGCCAGCAGTCCGTTAGGGACGCCGGGGGACGCCGGGGAGCTGTTTTTT.

There are many counts of this clonotype. The chain uses TRBV11-2 and TRBJ2-3, with TRBD2 identical over 8 bases. CDR3 size: 18 residues. J lost 3 bases, V lost 4 bases, and 15 bases had no gene match. The V gene's germline CDR1 is SGHAT and CDR2 FQNNGV. This chain's CDR3 is CASSSDWREVIVTDTQYF. In DNA, the CDR3 is TGTGCCAGCAGCTCGGACTGGCGGGAGGTGATCGTGACAGATACGCAGTATTTT.

CDR3 sequence (DNA): TGTGCCAGCAGCTTAGTAGGGCAGGGCGGCGGTGAAGCTTTCTTT. Translating it yields CASSLVGQGGGEAFF. The chain uses TRBV7-2 and TRBJ1-1; maybe TRBD1 (5 bases). Per the germline V gene, CDR1 is SGHTA and CDR2 is FQGNSA. The CDR3 sequence is 15 residues long. Trimming shortened V by 1 base and J by 7 bases, and 16 bases separated the two germline ends.

Only a few counts were recorded for this clonotype. The rearrangement joins TRBV29-1 to TRBJ1-2; no firm D call. V was cut by 3 bases and J by 5 bases, with 7 bases left in between. The CDR3 is made up of 11 amino acids. Germline CDR1 is SQVTM and CDR2 is ANQGSEA. The CDR3 DNA sequence: TGCAGCGTTGACTCCCCATATGGCTACACCTTC. It translates to CSVDSPYGYTF.

This clonotype was counted a few times. The gene calls are TRBV7-8 and TRBJ1-1; the D is unclear. V lost 10 bases and J lost 2, with 17 bases in between. The CDR3 runs 14 residues. CDR1 is SGHVS and CDR2 is FQNEAQ in the germline V gene. The CDR3 sequence: CATIPREYNTEAFF. CDR3 nucleotide sequence: TGTGCCACCATCCCGAGGGAGTATAACACTGAAGCTTTCTTT.

This clonotype appeared many times. The chain joins TRBV20-1 to TRBJ1-2, with 8 bases fitting TRBD1. The CDR3 has 15 amino acids. The germline V gene has CDR1 DFQATT and CDR2 SNEGSKA (reference sequence). J gave up 1 base and V 0 bases, and 4 bases lay outside the gene matches. The CDR3 reads CSARDARGRNYGYTF. In DNA, the CDR3 is TGCAGTGCTAGAGATGCCAGGGGGCGTAACTATGGCTACACCTTC.

This clonotype was seen many times. The CDR3 nucleotides read TGTGCCAGCACAACTCAGGCGGGTGAAGCTTTCTTT. The encoded protein is CASTTQAGEAFF. The rearrangement uses TRBV18 and TRBJ1-1, with D uncertain. V was pared by 8 bases and J by 7 bases, with 14 bases between. Per the germline V gene, CDR1 is KGHSH and CDR2 is LQKENI. This CDR3 is 12 amino acids long.

This clonotype showed up just a few times. The chain uses TRBV6-1 and TRBJ2-5, with 12 bases fitting TRBD2. Germline-derived CDR1 and CDR2 are MNHNS and SASEGT. Unmatched junction bases numbered 8, after V lost 5 bases and J lost 1 base. The CDR3 covers 17 residues. CDR3 region: CASSKTGLAGTQETQYF. The CDR3, as DNA: TGTGCCAGCAGTAAAACCGGACTAGCGGGAACCCAAGAGACCCAGTACTTC.

This sequence joins TRBV4-1 and TRBJ2-7; 8 bases match TRBD2. V lost 0 bases and J lost 0; bases outside the gene matches: 4. CDR1 MGHRA and CDR2 YSYEKL come from the germline V gene. The CDR3 length is 16 residues. The CDR3 DNA reads TGCGCCAGCAGCCAAGATAGGAGCGGGAGCTCCTACGAGCAGTACTTC. It yields the protein CASSQDRSGSSYEQYF.

This chain uses TRBV19 with TRBJ2-3; 13 nucleotides line up with TRBD2. V lost 3 bases and J lost 2; bases outside the gene matches: 8. Germline CDR1 LNHDA, CDR2 SQIVND (reference sequence). The CDR3 length is 18 residues. CDR3 in DNA: TGTGCCAGTAGTATCGGGACTAGCGGGACCTGGGACACAGATACGCAGTATTTT. It codes for CASSIGTSGTWDTDTQYF.

V is TRBV7-9 and J is TRBJ2-1, with 9 bases that match TRBD2. From germline, CDR1 is SEHNR and CDR2 FQNEAQ (reference sequence). The CDR3 consists of 16 residues. Trimming at V came to 3 bases and at J to 7 bases, leaving 10 bases not matched to a gene. DNA for the CDR3: TGTGCCAGCAGCTTTTCTGCGGGAGGGCCGACGAATGAGCAGTTCTTC. Its translation is CASSFSAGGPTNEQFF. Variable domain in full (rest from reference TRBV7-9 and TRBJ2-1): DTGVSQNPRHKITKRGQNVTFRCDPISEHNRLYWYRQTLGQGPEFLTYFQNEAQLEKSRLLSDRFSAERPKGSFSTLEIQRTEQGDSAMYLCASSFSAGGPTNEQFFGPGTRLTVL.

Comment on this clonotype: A read error is possible here, since a much larger clone lies one base away. This sequence joins TRBV28 and TRBJ2-1, with 7 bases matching TRBD1. Germline CDR1 is MDHEN and CDR2 is SYDVKM. The CDR3 is 11 amino acids. V lost 8 bases to trimming and J lost 9 bases; unmatched junction nucleotides: 4. Written as DNA, the CDR3 is TGTGCCAGCTTCAGGGGGTTTGAGCAGTTCTTC. Translated: CASFRGFEQFF. Looking up the rest from reference TRBV28 and TRBJ2-1 gives the full variable domain: DVKVTQSSRYLVKRTGEKVFLECVQDMDHENMFWYRQDPGLGLRLIYFSYDVKMKEKGDIPEGYSVSREKKERFSLILESASTNQTSMYLCASFRGFEQFFGPGTRLTVL.

This clonotype showed up just a few times. This rearrangement joins TRBV5-4 to TRBJ2-5; 10 bases are shared with TRBD2. The trim removed 4 bases at V and 5 bases at J, leaving 5 bases unmatched. Germline V gene sequence: CDR1 SGHNT, CDR2 YYREEE (reference sequence). The CDR3 totals 14 residues. This CDR3 is CASSATSGIETQYF. Written as DNA, the CDR3 is TGTGCCAGCAGCGCTACTAGCGGGATCGAGACCCAGTACTTC. The variable domain in full, with the rest retrieved from reference TRBV5-4 and TRBJ2-5, is ETGVTQSPTHLIKTRGQQVTLRCSSQSGHNTVSWYQQALGQGPQFIFQYYREEENGRGNFPPRFSGLQFPNYSSELNVNALELDDSALYLCASSATSGIETQYFGPGTRLLVL.

The V call is TRBV30, the J call TRBJ1-3, with TRBD1 as a possible D gene (6 bases). V lost 4 bases and J lost 0, with 7 bases in between. The CDR3 runs to 13 residues. Germline assignment: CDR1 GTSNPN and CDR2 SVGIG (reference sequence). The CDR3 sequence: CAWIRGSGNTIYF. CDR3 nucleotides: TGTGCCTGGATCAGGGGCTCTGGAAACACCATATATTTT.

This chain links TRBV11-3 with TRBJ2-5, with TRBD2 identical over 7 bases. Germline CDR1 and CDR2: SGHNT and YENEEA. Trimming took 5 bases from V and 2 from J; bases not matched to a gene: 8. This CDR3 has 15 residues. CDR3 sequence: CASSAGTMGQETQYF. The CDR3 DNA is TGTGCCAGCAGCGCTGGGACTATGGGGCAAGAGACCCAGTACTTC.

This clonotype appeared a few times. V is TRBV15 and J is TRBJ1-2; 9 bases are shared with TRBD1. Trimming took 5 bases from V and 4 from J; bases not matched to a gene: 5. The CDR3 covers 14 residues. Germline CDR1 is LNHNV and CDR2 is YYDKDF (reference sequence). This chain's CDR3 is CATSPKGQGYGYTF. The CDR3 DNA follows: TGTGCCACCAGCCCGAAGGGACAGGGCTATGGCTACACCTTC. Full variable domain (outside the CDR3, taken from reference TRBV15 and TRBJ1-2): DAMVIQNPRYQVTQFGKPVTLSCSQTLNHNVMYWYQQKSSQAPKLLFHYYDKDFNNEADTPDNFQSRRPNTSFCFLDIRSPGLGDTAMYLCATSPKGQGYGYTFGSGTRLTVV.

The chain combines TRBV9 with TRBJ2-1, with 7 bases aligning to TRBD2. Germline loops: CDR1 SGDLS, CDR2 YYNGEE. V lost 3 bases and J lost 10; bases outside the gene matches: 4. The CDR3 totals 12 residues. The CDR3 DNA sequence: TGTGCCAGCAGCGCCGTCGGGGGGGAGCAGTTCTTC. This translates into CASSAVGGEQFF.

A few counts support this clonotype. This chain connects TRBV12-5 to TRBJ2-3; TRBD2 agrees at 12 bases. The CDR3 loop spans 15 amino acids. Trimming cost V 6 bases and J 3 bases; bases outside gene matches: 4. Germline CDR1 reads LGHNT; CDR2 reads FRNRAP. The CDR3 spells CASGLGLAGTDTQYF. The DNA for the CDR3 is TGTGCTAGTGGCCTCGGACTAGCGGGAACAGATACGCAGTATTTT.